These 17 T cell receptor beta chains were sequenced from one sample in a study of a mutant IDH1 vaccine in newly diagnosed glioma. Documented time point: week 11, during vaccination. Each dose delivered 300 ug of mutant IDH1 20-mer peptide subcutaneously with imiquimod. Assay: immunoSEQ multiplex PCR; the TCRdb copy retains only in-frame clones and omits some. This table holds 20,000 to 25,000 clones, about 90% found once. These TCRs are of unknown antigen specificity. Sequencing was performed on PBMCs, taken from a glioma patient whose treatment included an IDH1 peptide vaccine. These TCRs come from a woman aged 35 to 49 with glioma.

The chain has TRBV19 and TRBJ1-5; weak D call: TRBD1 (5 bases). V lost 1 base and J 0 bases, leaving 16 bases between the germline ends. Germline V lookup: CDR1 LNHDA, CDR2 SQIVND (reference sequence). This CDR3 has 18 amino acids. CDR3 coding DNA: TGTGCCAGTAGTATAGTGGCCCTGAGGGGTACTAGCAATCAGCCCCAGCATTTT. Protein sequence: CASSIVALRGTSNQPQHF.

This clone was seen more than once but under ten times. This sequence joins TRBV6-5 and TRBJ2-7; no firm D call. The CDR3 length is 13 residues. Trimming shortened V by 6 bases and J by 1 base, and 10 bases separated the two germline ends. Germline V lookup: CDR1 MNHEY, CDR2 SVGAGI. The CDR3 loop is CASRQRESYEQYF. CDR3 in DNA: TGTGCCAGCAGACAAAGGGAATCCTACGAGCAGTACTTC.

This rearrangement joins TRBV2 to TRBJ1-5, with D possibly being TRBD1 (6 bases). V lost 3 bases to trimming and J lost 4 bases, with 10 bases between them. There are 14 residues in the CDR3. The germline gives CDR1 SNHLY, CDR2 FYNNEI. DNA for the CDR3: TGTGCCAGCAGTGAGCAGGGGACGAATCAGCCCCAGCATTTT. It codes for CASSEQGTNQPQHF.

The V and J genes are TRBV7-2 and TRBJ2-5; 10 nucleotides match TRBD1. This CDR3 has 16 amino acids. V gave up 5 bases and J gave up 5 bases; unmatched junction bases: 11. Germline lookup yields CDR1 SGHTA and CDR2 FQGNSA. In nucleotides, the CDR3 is TGTGCCAGCAGCGACCACCGGGACAGGGGACGGGAGACCCAGTACTTC. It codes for CASSDHRDRGRETQYF.

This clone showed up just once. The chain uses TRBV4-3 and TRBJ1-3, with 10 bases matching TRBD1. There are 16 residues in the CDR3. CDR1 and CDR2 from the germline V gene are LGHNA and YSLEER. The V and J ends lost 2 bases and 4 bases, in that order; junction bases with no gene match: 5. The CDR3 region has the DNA TGCGCCAGCAGCCAATCCTGGACAGGGGGAGGAAACACCATATATTTT. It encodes CASSQSWTGGGNTIYF.

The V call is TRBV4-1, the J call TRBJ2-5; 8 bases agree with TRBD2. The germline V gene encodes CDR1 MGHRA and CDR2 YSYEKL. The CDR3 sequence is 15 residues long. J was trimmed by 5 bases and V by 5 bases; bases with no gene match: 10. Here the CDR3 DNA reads TGCGCCAGCAGCACCTTTAGCGGGGCATCCGAGACCCAGTACTTC. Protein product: CASSTFSGASETQYF.

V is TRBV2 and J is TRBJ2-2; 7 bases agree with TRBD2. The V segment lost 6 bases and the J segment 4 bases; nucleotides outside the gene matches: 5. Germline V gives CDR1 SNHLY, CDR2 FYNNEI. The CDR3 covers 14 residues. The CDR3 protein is CASRGREGTGELFF. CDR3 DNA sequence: TGTGCCAGCAGGGGCAGGGAGGGCACCGGGGAGCTGTTTTTT.

Written as DNA, the CDR3 is TGTGCCAGCAGCTTAGCCCCCGGGACAGGGGATTCCTACGAGCAGTACTTC. Translating it yields CASSLAPGTGDSYEQYF. The chain combines TRBV7-8 with TRBJ2-7; 10 bases align to TRBD1. The germline V gene has CDR1 SGHVS and CDR2 FQNEAQ. CDR3 length equals 17 residues. V lost 0 bases to trimming and J lost 1 base; unmatched junction nucleotides: 6.

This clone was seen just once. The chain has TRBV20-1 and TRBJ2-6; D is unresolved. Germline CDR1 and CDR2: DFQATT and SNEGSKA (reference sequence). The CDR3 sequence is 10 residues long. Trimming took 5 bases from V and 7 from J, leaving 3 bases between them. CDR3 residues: CSAVANVLTF. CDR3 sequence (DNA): TGCAGTGCTGTTGCCAACGTCCTGACTTTC.

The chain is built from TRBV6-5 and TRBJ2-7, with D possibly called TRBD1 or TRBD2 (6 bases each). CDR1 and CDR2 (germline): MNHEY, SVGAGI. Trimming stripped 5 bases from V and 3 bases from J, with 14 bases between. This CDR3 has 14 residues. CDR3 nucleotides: TGTGCCAGCAGTCGTGATAGGGGGGTCTACGAGCAGTACTTC. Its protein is CASSRDRGVYEQYF.

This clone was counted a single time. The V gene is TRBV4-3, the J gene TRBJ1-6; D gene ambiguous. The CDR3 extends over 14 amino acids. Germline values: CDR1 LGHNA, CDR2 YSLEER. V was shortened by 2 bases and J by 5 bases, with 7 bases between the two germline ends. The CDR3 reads CASSQWQNNSPLHF. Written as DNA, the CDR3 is TGCGCCAGCAGCCAATGGCAGAATAATTCACCCCTCCACTTT.

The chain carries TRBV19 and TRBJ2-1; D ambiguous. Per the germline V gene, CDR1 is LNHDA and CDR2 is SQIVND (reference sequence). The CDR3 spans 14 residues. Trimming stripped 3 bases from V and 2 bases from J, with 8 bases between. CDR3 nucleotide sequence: TGTGCCAGTAGTATCGGGCTTACCTACAATGAGCAGTTCTTC. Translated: CASSIGLTYNEQFF.

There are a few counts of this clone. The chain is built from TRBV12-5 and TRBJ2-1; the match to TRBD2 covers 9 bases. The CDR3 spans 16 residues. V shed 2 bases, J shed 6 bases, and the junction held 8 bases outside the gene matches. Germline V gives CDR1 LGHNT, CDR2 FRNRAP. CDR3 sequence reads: CASGLLTSGAPNEQFF. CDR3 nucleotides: TGTGCTAGTGGTTTGCTGACTAGCGGAGCTCCCAATGAGCAGTTCTTC. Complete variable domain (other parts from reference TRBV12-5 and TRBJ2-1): DARVTQTPRHKVTEMGQEVTMRCQPILGHNTVFWYRQTMMQGLELLAYFRNRAPLDDSGMPKDRFSAEMPDATLATLKIQPSEPRDSAVYFCASGLLTSGAPNEQFFGPGTRLTVL.

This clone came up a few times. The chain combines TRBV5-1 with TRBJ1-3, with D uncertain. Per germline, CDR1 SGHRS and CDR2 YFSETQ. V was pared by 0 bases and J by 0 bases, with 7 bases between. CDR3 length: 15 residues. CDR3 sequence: CASSLGGNSGNTIYF. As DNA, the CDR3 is TGCGCCAGCAGCTTGGGCGGCAACTCTGGAAACACCATATATTTT.

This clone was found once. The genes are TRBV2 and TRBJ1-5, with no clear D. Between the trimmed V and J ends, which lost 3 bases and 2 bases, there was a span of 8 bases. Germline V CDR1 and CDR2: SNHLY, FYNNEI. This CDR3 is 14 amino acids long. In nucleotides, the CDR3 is TGTGCCAGCAGTGACCGATGGGGCAATCAGCCCCAGCATTTT. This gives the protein CASSDRWGNQPQHF.

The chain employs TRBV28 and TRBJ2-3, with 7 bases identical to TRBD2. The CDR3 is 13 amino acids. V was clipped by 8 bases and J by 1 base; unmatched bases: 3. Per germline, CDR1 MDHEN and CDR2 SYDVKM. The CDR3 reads CASRGRGTDTQYF. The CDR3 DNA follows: TGTGCCAGCCGGGGGAGGGGCACAGATACGCAGTATTTT.

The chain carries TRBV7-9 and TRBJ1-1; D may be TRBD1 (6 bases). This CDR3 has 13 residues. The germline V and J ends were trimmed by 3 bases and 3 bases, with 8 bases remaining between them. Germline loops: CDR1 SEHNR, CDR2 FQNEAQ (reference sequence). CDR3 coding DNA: TGTGCCAGCAGCTTGCCAGGGGACACTGAAGCTTTCTTT. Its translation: CASSLPGDTEAFF.